The 27 T cell receptor beta chains presented below share a single source sample, sequenced in a study of OX40 agonist ivuxolimab in advanced cancers. Only in-frame clones appear in the TCRdb table, and some are missing; sequencing was by immunoSEQ multiplex PCR. The sample holds about 110,000 clones, around 90% seen once. This material consisted of CD4+ or CD8+ T cells sorted from blood, taken in a trial of the OX40 agonist ivuxolimab. The receptors derive from an adult with an advanced solid tumor such as melanoma, head and neck, liver or kidney cancer.

This clone was counted a single time. V usage is TRBV9 and J usage is TRBJ2-7; TRBD2 is a possible D gene (6 bases). Germline CDR1 and CDR2: SGDLS and YYNGEE. There are 15 residues in the CDR3. V lost 3 bases to trimming and J lost 2 bases, with 15 bases between them. This CDR3 is CASSGGVGRPYEQYF. In DNA form, the CDR3 reads TGTGCCAGCAGCGGGGGAGTGGGGAGGCCCTACGAGCAGTACTTC.

A single count supports this clone. The chain is built from TRBV27 and TRBJ1-1, with TRBD1 as a possible D gene (5 bases). Trimming cost V 8 bases and J 1 base, with 8 bases left between them. The CDR3 spans 12 residues. Per germline, CDR1 MNHEY and CDR2 SMNVEV (reference sequence). CDR3 DNA sequence: TGTGCCAGCTGGGGGTGGAACACTGAAGCTTTCTTT. This gives the protein CASWGWNTEAFF.

The genes are TRBV2 and TRBJ1-1, with 7 bases identical to TRBD1. Germline assignment: CDR1 SNHLY and CDR2 FYNNEI. The CDR3 totals 13 residues. V shed 7 bases, J shed 4 bases, and the junction held 6 bases outside the gene matches. The CDR3 spells CASNGQVGTEAFF. CDR3 DNA: TGTGCCAGCAACGGACAGGTGGGCACTGAAGCTTTCTTT.

This sequence joins TRBV19 and TRBJ1-5; 11 nucleotides align to TRBD1. Germline assignment: CDR1 LNHDA and CDR2 SQIVND (reference sequence). The CDR3 sequence is 14 residues long. The V segment lost 8 bases and the J segment 8 bases; nucleotides outside the gene matches: 8. This CDR3 reads CASGDRGGPEPQHF. DNA for the CDR3: TGTGCCAGTGGGGACAGGGGGGGCCCAGAGCCCCAGCATTTT.

This chain uses TRBV29-1 with TRBJ2-3; D remains ambiguous. This CDR3 is 11 amino acids long. Germline CDR1 SQVTM, CDR2 ANQGSEA. V was shortened by 4 bases and J by 5 bases, with 7 bases between the two germline ends. The CDR3 here is CSVVFVDTQYF. CDR3 sequence (DNA): TGCAGCGTTGTATTCGTAGATACGCAGTATTTT.

This rearrangement joins TRBV6-5 to TRBJ2-5; 7 bases map to TRBD2. Germline CDR1 reads MNHEY; CDR2 reads SVGAGI. The CDR3 consists of 14 residues. V was pared by 2 bases and J by 6 bases, with 6 bases of the junction left unmatched. Here the CDR3 reads CASSYTGGGKTQYF. DNA for the CDR3: TGTGCCAGCAGTTACACGGGAGGAGGAAAGACCCAGTACTTC.

The rearrangement joins TRBV11-3 to TRBJ2-1, with a possible D match to TRBD2 (6 bases). Germline CDR1 reads SGHNT; CDR2 reads YENEEA. V shed 5 bases and J shed 7 bases, with 18 bases lying between them. This CDR3 comprises 15 residues. CDR3 protein: CASSTSGTGRNEQFF. The CDR3, as DNA: TGTGCCAGCAGCACCTCCGGGACGGGGAGGAATGAGCAGTTCTTC.

The rearrangement joins TRBV6-1 to TRBJ2-7; TRBD2 agrees at 11 bases. The CDR3 has 15 residues. The germline CDR1 and CDR2 sequences are MNHNS and SASEGT. V lost 5 bases, J lost 4 bases, and 7 bases stayed unmatched. CDR3 DNA: TGTGCCAGCAGTACCCTAGCGGGAGGTCCTTACGAGCAGTACTTC. Its protein product is CASSTLAGGPYEQYF.

The rearrangement joins TRBV10-3 to TRBJ1-2, with TRBD1 identical over 7 bases. V was pared by 2 bases and J by 4 bases, with 4 bases of the junction left unmatched. The CDR3 extends over 14 amino acids. Germline CDR1 reads ENHRY; CDR2 reads SYGVKD. The CDR3 reads CAISEGRGAYGYTF. The CDR3 region has the DNA TGTGCCATCAGTGAGGGCAGGGGGGCCTATGGCTACACCTTC.

The V gene is TRBV5-4, the J gene TRBJ2-7, with D unclear. The CDR3 has 12 residues. The V gene's germline CDR1 is SGHNT and CDR2 YYREEE (reference sequence). V shed 8 bases and J shed 0 bases, with 9 bases lying between them. This CDR3 reads CASSTGSYEQYF. The CDR3 DNA reads TGTGCCAGTTCAACGGGCTCCTACGAGCAGTACTTC.

This chain uses TRBV4-1 with TRBJ1-2; D ambiguous. Germline lookup yields CDR1 MGHRA and CDR2 YSYEKL. V gave up 1 base and J gave up 8 bases, with 8 bases separating them. CDR3 length: 12 amino acids. The CDR3 region is CASSQGGQGYTF. The CDR3 nucleotides read TGCGCCAGCAGCCAAGGAGGTCAGGGCTACACCTTC.

The chain couples TRBV5-4 to TRBJ1-1; D perhaps matches TRBD1 (6 bases). Trimming stripped 4 bases from V and 6 bases from J, with 13 bases between. CDR1 is SGHNT and CDR2 is YYREEE in the germline V gene (reference sequence). The CDR3 loop spans 13 amino acids. CDR3 loop: CASSRDTNSEAFF. For the CDR3, the DNA is TGTGCCAGCAGCCGGGACACGAATTCTGAAGCTTTCTTT.

The J gene is TRBJ2-3, the V gene TRBV29-1; maybe TRBD2 (6 bases). Deletions cut 5 bases from V and 2 bases from J, with 20 bases between. From germline, CDR1 is SQVTM and CDR2 ANQGSEA. CDR3 length equals 16 residues. For the CDR3, the DNA is TGCAGCGTTTCATATTCCCCACTAGCCCCCACAGATACGCAGTATTTT. This sequence encodes CSVSYSPLAPTDTQYF.

The chain combines TRBV6-1 with TRBJ1-1; D ambiguous. Trimming pared 6 bases from V and 7 bases from J, leaving 15 bases between. This CDR3 has 13 residues. CDR1 MNHNS and CDR2 SASEGT come from the germline V gene. DNA of the CDR3: TGTGCCAGCAGCCTGACACCAGATTTTGAAGCTTTCTTT. The encoded protein is CASSLTPDFEAFF.

The chain combines TRBV29-1 with TRBJ2-3, with TRBD1 matching over 7 bases. J was trimmed by 2 bases and V by 7 bases; bases with no gene match: 6. The germline CDR1 and CDR2 sequences are SQVTM and ANQGSEA. The CDR3 covers 13 residues. Here the CDR3 DNA reads TGCAGCGCCCGAGGGACAGCCACAGATACGCAGTATTTT. As protein: CSARGTATDTQYF.

The chain joins TRBV11-2 to TRBJ1-5; the D gene is possibly TRBD1 (5 bases). V lost 1 base, J lost 7 bases, and 14 bases lay in between. Germline V gives CDR1 SGHAT, CDR2 FQNNGV. The CDR3 is 15 amino acids. CDR3 region: CASSLVGGGGQPQHF. The CDR3 bases are TGTGCCAGCAGCTTAGTGGGGGGGGGAGGCCAGCCCCAGCATTTT. Full variable domain (remainder filled in from reference TRBV11-2 and TRBJ1-5): EAGVAQSPRYKIIEKRQSVAFWCNPISGHATLYWYQQILGQGPKLLIQFQNNGVVDDSQLPKDRFSAERLKGVDSTLKIQPAKLEDSAVYLCASSLVGGGGQPQHFGDGTRLSIL.

CDR3 protein: CASSPRGTAEVKTQYF. CDR3 DNA: TGTGCCAGCAGCCCCCGAGGGACAGCCGAAGTAAAGACCCAGTACTTC. V is TRBV7-2 and J is TRBJ2-5; 7 bases match TRBD1. Germline lookup yields CDR1 SGHTA and CDR2 FQGNSA. V shed 5 bases, J shed 6 bases, and the junction held 15 bases outside the gene matches. The CDR3 consists of 16 residues.

Here the CDR3 DNA reads TGCGCCAGCAGTGAGGTACAGGGGGCGAACACTGAAGCTTTCTTT. It encodes CASSEVQGANTEAFF. The rearrangement links TRBV10-2 to TRBJ1-1; TRBD1 agrees at 9 bases. Germline loops: CDR1 WSHSY, CDR2 SAAADI. The CDR3 is 15 amino acids. After removal of 2 bases from V and 1 base from J, the junction contained 2 bases not matched to a gene.

The chain has TRBV14 and TRBJ2-5; perhaps TRBD2 as D (5 bases). V was pared by 4 bases and J by 5 bases, with 17 bases between. This CDR3 has 15 residues. CDR1 and CDR2 from the germline V gene are SGHDN and FVKESK. CDR3 protein: CASSRIEGRRETQYF. CDR3 DNA: TGTGCCAGCAGCCGAATAGAGGGCAGACGGGAGACCCAGTACTTC.

V usage is TRBV15 and J usage is TRBJ2-7, with D hard to call. V was cut by 4 bases and J by 6 bases, with 10 bases left in between. Germline V gene sequence: CDR1 LNHNV, CDR2 YYDKDF (reference sequence). The CDR3 covers 12 residues. Here the CDR3 reads CATSKPSREQYF. CDR3 DNA: TGTGCCACCAGCAAGCCCTCCCGCGAGCAGTACTTC.

The chain links TRBV7-3 to TRBJ1-2; 7 bases match TRBD1. V lost 4 bases to trimming and J lost 8 bases; unmatched junction nucleotides: 13. The CDR3 is made up of 15 amino acids. CDR1 and CDR2 from the germline V gene are SGHTA and FQGTGA. The CDR3 is CASSYQHGTVDGYTF. The DNA for the CDR3 is TGTGCCAGCAGCTACCAACACGGGACAGTTGACGGCTACACCTTC.

The chain joins TRBV5-1 to TRBJ2-2; 9 bases fit TRBD2. The germline V gene has CDR1 SGHRS and CDR2 YFSETQ. J gave up 4 bases and V 0 bases, and 7 bases lay outside the gene matches. The CDR3 contains 17 residues. This CDR3 reads CASSLALEAGGTGELFF. The CDR3 nucleotides are TGCGCCAGCAGCTTGGCTCTCGAAGCGGGGGGCACCGGGGAGCTGTTTTTT. The full variable domain, rest sourced from reference TRBV5-1 and TRBJ2-2, is KAGVTQTPRYLIKTRGQQVTLSCSPISGHRSVSWYQQTPGQGLQFLFEYFSETQRNKGNFPGRFSGRQFSNSRSEMNVSTLELGDSALYLCASSLALEAGGTGELFFGEGSRLTVL.

In nucleotides, the CDR3 is TGTGCCAGCAGCCAAGGGGGGCACACCTACGAGCAGTACTTC. Encoded protein: CASSQGGHTYEQYF. The chain links TRBV4-2 to TRBJ2-7, with D possibly matching TRBD1 (6 bases). Trimming removed 1 base from V and 2 bases from J, with 9 bases in between. Germline V gene sequence: CDR1 LGHNA, CDR2 YNFKEQ. The CDR3 is 14 amino acids.

The J gene is TRBJ1-3, the V gene TRBV11-2; no clear D. CDR1 is SGHAT and CDR2 is FQNNGV in the germline V gene. The CDR3 is made up of 13 amino acids. Trimming cost V 5 bases and J 2 bases, with 7 bases left between them. The CDR3 DNA sequence: TGTGCCAGCAGCGGAGAGCCTGGAAACACCATATATTTT. Its translation: CASSGEPGNTIYF.

The gene calls are TRBV7-9 and TRBJ2-1; the match to TRBD2 covers 13 bases. This CDR3 contains 16 residues. Germline CDR1 reads SEHNR; CDR2 reads FQNEAQ (reference sequence). The V gene end was trimmed by 5 bases and the J gene end by 3 bases; junction bases not matched to a gene: 4. The CDR3 region has the DNA TGTGCCAGCAGCATATGGACTAGCGGGAGCTACAATGAGCAGTTCTTC. Amino acids: CASSIWTSGSYNEQFF.

This clone was observed once. The chain has TRBV6-6 and TRBJ1-2; no clear D. This CDR3 has 14 amino acids. Germline CDR1 and CDR2: MNHNY and SVGAGI (reference sequence). The V gene lost 2 bases and the J gene lost 5 bases, with 12 bases spanning the gap. CDR3 sequence: CASSYGRGEYGYTF. DNA for the CDR3: TGTGCCAGCAGTTACGGGCGCGGGGAGTATGGCTACACCTTC.

With regard to this clone: At one end, the junction sequence differs from germline, possibly due to a read error. CDR3: CASSLEKAGTFF. As DNA, the CDR3 is TGTGCCAGCAGCTTAGAAAAGGCAGGGACTTTCTTC. The chain links TRBV7-9 to TRBJ2-7, with a weak D call TRBD2 (6 bases). Germline V lookup: CDR1 SEHNR, CDR2 FQNEAQ (reference sequence). This CDR3 has 12 amino acids.